These T cell receptor beta chains were read from a single sample in a study of post-analysis software for immune sequencing data. MiXCR was run by TCRdb on the PCR reads, yielding one entry per CDR3 protein. The sample has about 460,000 distinct CDR3 sequences; roughly 45% are singletons. The sequenced sample consisted of blood. These receptors were obtained from a girl between 10 and 17 years old with multiple sclerosis. CDR3s include the opening cysteine and the closing phenylalanine or tryptophan. The order of the fields is J gene, D gene, V gene, CDR3 protein, CDR3 DNA. A D gene is named only where the DNA matches it firmly.

TRBJ2-3 - TRBV4-3 CASSQESSADTQYF TGCGCCAGCAGCCAAGAGTCTAGCGCAGATACGCAGTATTTT
TRBJ2-7 TRBD2 TRBV7-2 CATGTSGRYEQYF TGTGCCACCGGGACTAGCGGGAGATACGAGCAGTACTTC
TRBJ2-1 - TRBV12-5 CASGLSENNEQFF TGTGCTAGTGGTTTGTCCGAGAACAATGAGCAGTTCTTC
TRBJ2-1 - TRBV7-3 CASSSRVYNEQFF TGTGCCAGCAGCTCTAGGGTCTACAATGAGCAGTTCTTC
TRBJ1-5 - TRBV20-1 CSARDLTTVDNQPQHF TGCAGTGCTAGAGACCTAACGACAGTAGACAATCAGCCCCAGCATTTT
TRBJ2-5 - TRBV5-5 CASSPQGRETQYF TGTGCCAGCAGCCCACAGGGACGGGAGACCCAGTACTTC
TRBJ1-1 TRBD1 TRBV15 CATSVRRQGANTEAFF TGTGCCACCAGCGTCCGAAGACAGGGGGCGAACACTGAAGCTTTCTTT
TRBJ2-1 - TRBV28 CASSLWGLLAEGVHNEQFF TGTGCCAGCAGTTTATGGGGGCTCCTAGCGGAGGGGGTCCACAATGAGCAGTTCTTC
TRBJ2-1 TRBD2 TRBV20-1 CSARDLAGAFDEQFF TGCAGTGCTAGGGATCTAGCGGGAGCTTTTGATGAGCAGTTCTTC
TRBJ1-1 - TRBV29-1 CSVERRLGAFF TGCAGCGTTGAGAGGAGGCTGGGAGCTTTCTTT
TRBJ2-3 TRBD1 TRBV5-6 CASSLDRVYPDTQYF TGTGCCAGCAGCCTGGACAGGGTATATCCAGATACGCAGTATTTT